Here is one T cell receptor beta chain with its context. Antigen: not known. The data are from a study of T cell responses to AZD1222 COVID-19 vaccine. V was clipped by 5 bases and J by 3 bases; unmatched bases: 11. The CDR3 totals 17 residues. Germline values: CDR1 PRHDT, CDR2 FYEKMQ (reference sequence). Regarding the study as a whole: At 160-218 and 743-854, vaccine-associated CD4 TCRs were dominant, and they spanned spike.

Here immunoSEQ multiplex PCR was the method, and the copy in TCRdb shows in-frame clones only, minus some. The data show around 94,000 clones, roughly 80% seen once. The chain combines TRBV13 with TRBJ1-2; TRBD1 agrees at 11 bases. The sequence was collected from an adult in good health. The source material was peripheral blood, sampled on day 0 of AZD1222 vaccination. As DNA, the CDR3 is TGTGCCAGCAGCCCCCCTGTGGACAGGGGGCTTCACTATGGCTACACCTTC. It specifies CASSPPVDRGLHYGYTF.